This TCR beta chain was documented in a study of cytomegalovirus exposure and HLA in healthy donors. Whole-study findings and limits: Most CMV-associated TCR beta chains were later found to appear HLA-restricted. Rarity held for most TCR sequences, but there were some public TCRs that occurred in many donors. Analyses of presence and absence presupposed an approximately uniform sequencing depth across donors.

This PCR relied on a set of 60 Vbeta primers and 13 Jbeta primers. Data came from immunoSEQ multiplex PCR; TCRdb stores just in-frame clones and leaves some out. The table records hundreds of thousands of clones, roughly 80% of them present only once. About this clone: Its antigen is unknown.

The origin of this receptor is a man younger than 40 in good health and CMV-seronegative. The sequencing input was PBMCs.

For the CDR3, the DNA is TGTGCCAGCAGCTACTCACTAGCGGGGTTGGATGAGCAGTTCTTC. It specifies CASSYSLAGLDEQFF. The V and J genes are TRBV13 and TRBJ2-1, with 10 bases aligning to TRBD2. The trim removed 4 bases at V and 8 bases at J, leaving 8 bases unmatched. Germline V CDR1 and CDR2: PRHDT, FYEKMQ (reference sequence). There are 15 residues in the CDR3. Drawing the rest from reference TRBV13 and TRBJ2-1, the complete variable domain is AAGVIQSPRHLIKEKRETATLKCYPIPRHDTVYWYQQGPGQDPQFLISFYEKMQSDKGSIPDRFSAQQFSDYHSELNMSSLELGDSALYFCASSYSLAGLDEQFFGPGTRLTVL.